The source of this T cell receptor (beta chain) is a study of control samples from healthy donors and cancer patients. Trimming cost V 4 bases and J 13 bases; bases outside gene matches: 7. The CDR3 has 14 residues. The germline V gene encodes CDR1 MNHEY and CDR2 SMNVEV (reference sequence). Assay used: immunoSEQ multiplex PCR; TCRdb lists only in-frame clones, some missing. Of 65,000 to 95,000 clones in the sample, about 90% are singletons; the top ten hold around 18%. This TCR came from a man aged 50-60 years in good health. The source material was blood. V is TRBV27 and J is TRBJ1-6; 10 positions agree with TRBD1. The CDR3 loop reads CASSYGQGVAPLHF. The CDR3 coding sequence is TGTGCCAGCAGTTACGGACAGGGGGTAGCTCCCCTCCACTTT.